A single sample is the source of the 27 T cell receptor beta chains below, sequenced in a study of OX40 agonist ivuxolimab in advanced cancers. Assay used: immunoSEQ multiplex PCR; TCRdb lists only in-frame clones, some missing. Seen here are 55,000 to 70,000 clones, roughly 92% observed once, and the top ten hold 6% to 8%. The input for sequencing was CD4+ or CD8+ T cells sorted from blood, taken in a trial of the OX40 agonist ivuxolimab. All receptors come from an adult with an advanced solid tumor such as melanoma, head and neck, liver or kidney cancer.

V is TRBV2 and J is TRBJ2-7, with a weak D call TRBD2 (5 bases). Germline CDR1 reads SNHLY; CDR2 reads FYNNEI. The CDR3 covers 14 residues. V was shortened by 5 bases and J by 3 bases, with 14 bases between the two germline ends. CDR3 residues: CASSSSAGVYEQYF. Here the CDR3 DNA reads TGTGCCAGCAGTTCTTCCGCGGGCGTCTACGAGCAGTACTTC.

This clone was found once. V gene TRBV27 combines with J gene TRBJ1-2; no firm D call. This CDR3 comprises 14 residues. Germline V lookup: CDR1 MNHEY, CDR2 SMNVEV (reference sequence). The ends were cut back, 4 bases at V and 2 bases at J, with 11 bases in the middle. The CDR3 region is CASSSSDLNYGYTF. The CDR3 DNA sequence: TGTGCCAGCAGTTCGAGCGATCTAAACTATGGCTACACCTTC.

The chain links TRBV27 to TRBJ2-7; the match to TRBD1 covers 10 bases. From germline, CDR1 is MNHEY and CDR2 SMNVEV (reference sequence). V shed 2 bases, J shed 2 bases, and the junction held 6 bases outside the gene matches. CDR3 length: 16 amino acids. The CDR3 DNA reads TGTGCCAGCAGTTTAACCGGGACAGGGGTTCCCTACGAGCAGTACTTC. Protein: CASSLTGTGVPYEQYF.

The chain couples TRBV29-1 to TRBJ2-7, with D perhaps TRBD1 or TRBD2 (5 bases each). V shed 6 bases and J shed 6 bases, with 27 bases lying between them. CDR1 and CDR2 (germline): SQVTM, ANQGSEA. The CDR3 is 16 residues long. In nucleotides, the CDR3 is TGCAGCGTATTAAATATTGGGTCCCGGGGCGGTCTCGAGCAGTACTTC. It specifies CSVLNIGSRGGLEQYF.

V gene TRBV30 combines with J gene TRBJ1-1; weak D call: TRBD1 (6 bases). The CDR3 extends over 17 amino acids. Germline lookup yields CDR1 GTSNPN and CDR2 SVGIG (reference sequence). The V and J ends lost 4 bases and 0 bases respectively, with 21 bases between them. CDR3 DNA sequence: TGTGCCTGGAAGTTAGGGGGATTGGGTCGCATGAACACTGAAGCTTTCTTT. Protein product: CAWKLGGLGRMNTEAFF.

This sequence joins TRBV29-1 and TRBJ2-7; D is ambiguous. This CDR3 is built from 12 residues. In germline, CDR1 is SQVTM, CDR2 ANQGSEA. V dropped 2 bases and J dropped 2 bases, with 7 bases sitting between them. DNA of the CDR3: TGCAGCGTTGAAATGGCTACCTACGAGCAGTACTTC. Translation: CSVEMATYEQYF.

The CDR3 DNA reads as TGTGCCAGCAGTTTACTAGGGACAGGCAACACTGAAGCTTTCTTT. Protein sequence: CASSLLGTGNTEAFF. The V gene is TRBV27, the J gene TRBJ1-1; 8 bases align to TRBD1. The CDR3 sequence is 15 residues long. Trimming at V came to 2 bases and at J to 2 bases, leaving 4 bases not matched to a gene. Looked up from germline, CDR1 is MNHEY and CDR2 is SMNVEV (reference sequence).

In DNA, the CDR3 is TGTGCCATCCGAGGCGGGGGAGTTAGCACAGATACGCAGTATTTT. Translated: CAIRGGGVSTDTQYF. The V and J genes are TRBV10-3 and TRBJ2-3; 7 bases line up with TRBD2. This CDR3 is 15 amino acids long. The germline V gene has CDR1 ENHRY and CDR2 SYGVKD. V lost 8 bases to trimming and J lost 0 bases; unmatched junction nucleotides: 8.

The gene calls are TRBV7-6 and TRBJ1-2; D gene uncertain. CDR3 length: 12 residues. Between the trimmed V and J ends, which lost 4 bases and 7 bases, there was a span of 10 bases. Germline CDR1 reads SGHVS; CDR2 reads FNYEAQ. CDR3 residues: CASSSLDRGYTF. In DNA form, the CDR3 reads TGTGCCAGCAGCTCCCTAGATCGTGGCTACACCTTC.

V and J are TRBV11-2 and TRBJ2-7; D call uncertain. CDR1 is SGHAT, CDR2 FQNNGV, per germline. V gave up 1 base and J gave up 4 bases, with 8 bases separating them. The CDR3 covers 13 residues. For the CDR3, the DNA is TGTGCCAGCAGCTTAGTGTCAGGTTACGAGCAGTACTTC. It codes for CASSLVSGYEQYF.

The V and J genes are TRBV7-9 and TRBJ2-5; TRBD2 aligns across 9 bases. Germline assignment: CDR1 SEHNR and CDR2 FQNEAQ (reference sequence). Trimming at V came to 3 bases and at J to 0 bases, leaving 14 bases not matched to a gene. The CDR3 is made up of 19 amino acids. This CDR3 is CASSFEAGGGNSYQETQYF. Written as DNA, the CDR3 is TGTGCCAGCAGCTTTGAAGCGGGGGGCGGTAATTCGTACCAAGAGACCCAGTACTTC.

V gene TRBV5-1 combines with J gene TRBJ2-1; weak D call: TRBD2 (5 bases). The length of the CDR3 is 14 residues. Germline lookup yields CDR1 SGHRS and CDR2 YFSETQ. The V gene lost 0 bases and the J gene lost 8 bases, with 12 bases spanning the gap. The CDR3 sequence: CASSLVRTQDEQFF. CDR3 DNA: TGCGCCAGCAGCTTGGTACGGACTCAGGATGAGCAGTTCTTC.

The CDR3 nucleotides read TGTGCCAGCAGCTTAGGTGGCGGGGGCCCCACCTACGAGCAGTACTTC. Amino acids: CASSLGGGGPTYEQYF. The V and J genes are TRBV7-6 and TRBJ2-7, with D perhaps matching TRBD2 (7 bases). V dropped 1 base and J dropped 2 bases, with 15 bases sitting between them. Germline CDR1 and CDR2: SGHVS and FNYEAQ. This CDR3 contains 16 residues. The entire variable domain, with the rest obtained from reference TRBV7-6 and TRBJ2-7, is as follows: GAGVSQSPRYKVTKRGQDVALRCDPISGHVSLYWYRQALGQGPEFLTYFNYEAQQDKSGLPNDRFSAERPEGSISTLTIQRTEQRDSAMYRCASSLGGGGPTYEQYFGPGTRLTVT.

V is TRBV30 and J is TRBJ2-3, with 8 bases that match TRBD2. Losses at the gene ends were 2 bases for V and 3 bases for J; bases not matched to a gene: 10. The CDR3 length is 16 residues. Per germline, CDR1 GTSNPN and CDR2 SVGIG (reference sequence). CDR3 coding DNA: TGTGCCTGGAGTTCCCCCCGCGGACTAGCAACAGATACGCAGTATTTT. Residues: CAWSSPRGLATDTQYF.

The CDR3 DNA follows: TGTGCCAGCAGCTTCCGGGACCGATATTACGAGCAGTACTTC. This codes for CASSFRDRYYEQYF. V gene TRBV6-5 combines with J gene TRBJ2-7; D possibly uses TRBD1 or TRBD2 (5 bases each). The V end was cut by 6 bases, the J end by 4 bases, with 16 bases between. This CDR3 region has 14 residues. Germline CDR1 reads MNHEY; CDR2 reads SVGAGI.

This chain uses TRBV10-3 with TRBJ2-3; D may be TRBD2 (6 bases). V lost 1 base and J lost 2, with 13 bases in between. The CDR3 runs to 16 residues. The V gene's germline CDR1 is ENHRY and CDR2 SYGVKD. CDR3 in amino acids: CAISEFRDSSTDTQYF. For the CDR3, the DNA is TGTGCCATCAGTGAGTTTCGGGACTCGTCCACAGATACGCAGTATTTT.

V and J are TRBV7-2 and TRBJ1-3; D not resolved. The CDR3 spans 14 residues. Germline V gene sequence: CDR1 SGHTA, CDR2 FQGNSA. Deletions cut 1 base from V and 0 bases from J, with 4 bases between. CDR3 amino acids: CASSLGTSGNTIYF. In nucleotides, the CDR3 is TGTGCCAGCAGCTTAGGGACCTCTGGAAACACCATATATTTT.

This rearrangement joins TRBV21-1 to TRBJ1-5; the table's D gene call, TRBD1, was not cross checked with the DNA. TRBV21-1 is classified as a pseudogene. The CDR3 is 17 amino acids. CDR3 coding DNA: TGTGCCACCCCCTGGACAGGGAAGAGGTATAGCAATCAGCCCCAGCATTTT. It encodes CATPWTGKRYSNQPQHF.

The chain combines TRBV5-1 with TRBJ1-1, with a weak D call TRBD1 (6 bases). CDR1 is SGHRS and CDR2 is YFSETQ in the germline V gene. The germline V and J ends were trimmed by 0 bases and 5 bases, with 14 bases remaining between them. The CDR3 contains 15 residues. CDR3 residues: CASSLASGERTEAFF. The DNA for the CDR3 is TGCGCCAGCAGCTTGGCGTCAGGGGAGAGGACTGAAGCTTTCTTT.

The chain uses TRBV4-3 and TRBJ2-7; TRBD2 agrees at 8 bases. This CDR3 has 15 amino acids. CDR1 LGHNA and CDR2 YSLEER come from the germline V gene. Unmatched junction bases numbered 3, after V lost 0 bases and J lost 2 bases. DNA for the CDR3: TGCGCCAGCAGCCAAGATCGGGGGGGAACCTACGAGCAGTACTTC. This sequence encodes CASSQDRGGTYEQYF.

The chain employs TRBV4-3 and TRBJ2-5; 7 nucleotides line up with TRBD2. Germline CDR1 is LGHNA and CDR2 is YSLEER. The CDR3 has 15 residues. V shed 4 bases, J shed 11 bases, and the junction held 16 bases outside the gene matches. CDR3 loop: CASSPTLGGSEEQYF. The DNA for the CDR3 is TGCGCCAGCAGCCCAACCTTGGGGGGGTCGGAAGAGCAGTACTTC.

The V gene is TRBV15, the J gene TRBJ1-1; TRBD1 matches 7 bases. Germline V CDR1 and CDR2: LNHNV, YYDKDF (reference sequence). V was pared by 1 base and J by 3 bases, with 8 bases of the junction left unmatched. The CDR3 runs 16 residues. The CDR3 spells CATSRGANRGDTEAFF. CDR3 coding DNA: TGTGCCACCAGCAGAGGAGCTAACAGGGGCGACACTGAAGCTTTCTTT.

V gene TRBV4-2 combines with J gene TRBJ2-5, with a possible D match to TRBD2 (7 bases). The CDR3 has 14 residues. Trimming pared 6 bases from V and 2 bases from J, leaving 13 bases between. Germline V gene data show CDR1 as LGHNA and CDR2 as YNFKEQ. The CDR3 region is CASRRGGEQETQYF. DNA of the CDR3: TGTGCCAGCAGGAGGGGGGGGGAGCAAGAGACCCAGTACTTC.

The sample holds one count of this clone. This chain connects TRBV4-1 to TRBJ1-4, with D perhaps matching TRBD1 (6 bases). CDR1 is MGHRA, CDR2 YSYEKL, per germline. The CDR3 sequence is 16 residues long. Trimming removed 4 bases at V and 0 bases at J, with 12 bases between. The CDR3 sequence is CASSPEGGATNEKLFF. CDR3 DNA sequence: TGCGCCAGCAGCCCCGAGGGGGGGGCAACTAATGAAAAACTGTTTTTT.

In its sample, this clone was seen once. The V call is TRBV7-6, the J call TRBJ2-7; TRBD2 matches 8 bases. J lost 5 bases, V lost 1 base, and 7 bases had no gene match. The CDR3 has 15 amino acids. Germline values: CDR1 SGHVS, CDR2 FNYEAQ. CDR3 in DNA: TGTGCCAGCAGCTTAGGTGTGACTAGCGAGGACGAGCAGTACTTC. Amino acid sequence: CASSLGVTSEDEQYF. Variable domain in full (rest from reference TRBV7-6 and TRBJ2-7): GAGVSQSPRYKVTKRGQDVALRCDPISGHVSLYWYRQALGQGPEFLTYFNYEAQQDKSGLPNDRFSAERPEGSISTLTIQRTEQRDSAMYRCASSLGVTSEDEQYFGPGTRLTVT.

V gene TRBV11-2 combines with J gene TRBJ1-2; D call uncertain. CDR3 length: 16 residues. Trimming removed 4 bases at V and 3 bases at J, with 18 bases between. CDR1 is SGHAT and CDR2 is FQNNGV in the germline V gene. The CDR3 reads CASSYHSSGLDYGYTF. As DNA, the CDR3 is TGTGCCAGCAGCTACCACTCATCAGGTTTGGACTATGGCTACACCTTC.

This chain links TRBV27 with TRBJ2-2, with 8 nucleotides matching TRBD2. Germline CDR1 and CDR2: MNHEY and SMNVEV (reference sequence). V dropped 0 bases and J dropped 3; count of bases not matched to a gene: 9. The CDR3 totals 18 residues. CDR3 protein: CASSLSFGLALDTGELFF. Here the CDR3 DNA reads TGTGCCAGCAGTTTATCATTTGGACTAGCCCTGGACACCGGGGAGCTGTTTTTT.